A single sample gave rise to the 25 T cell receptor beta chains below, sequenced in a study of blood T cell repertoires in COVID-19. The assay was immunoSEQ multiplex PCR, and TCRdb's table has in-frame clones only and misses some. This table holds about 35,000 clones, around 85% found once. Input material: peripheral blood. These TCRs come from a man aged 55 to 70 with active or convalescent COVID-19.

This chain joins TRBV29-1 and TRBJ2-1; a weak D match, TRBD1 (6 bases). Germline-derived CDR1 and CDR2 are SQVTM and ANQGSEA. The CDR3 covers 16 residues. Trimming cost V 1 base and J 12 bases, with 25 bases left between them. CDR3 loop: CSVEGVAQGSGVSQFF. CDR3 coding DNA: TGCAGCGTTGAAGGAGTAGCCCAGGGGTCCGGGGTATCGCAGTTCTTC.

J is TRBJ1-3 and V is TRBV19, with a tentative D call TRBD1 (6 bases). CDR1 LNHDA and CDR2 SQIVND come from the germline V gene (reference sequence). This CDR3 is 13 amino acids long. Trimming removed 9 bases from V and 2 bases from J, with 11 bases in between. CDR3 loop: CASSSGAGNTIYF. For the CDR3, the DNA is TGTGCCAGCAGCTCAGGGGCTGGAAACACCATATATTTT. Using reference TRBV19 and TRBJ1-3 for the parts outside the CDR3, the full variable domain is DGGITQSPKYLFRKEGQNVTLSCEQNLNHDAMYWYRQDPGQGLRLIYYSQIVNDFQKGDIAEGYSVSREKKESFPLTVTSAQKNPTAFYLCASSSGAGNTIYFGEGSWLTVV.

The chain uses TRBV5-4 and TRBJ2-3; D gene uncertain. The CDR3 spans 11 residues. With 7 bases removed from V and 0 bases from J, the gap between germline ends came to 3 bases. The germline CDR1 and CDR2 sequences are SGHNT and YYREEE (reference sequence). The DNA for the CDR3 is TGTGCCAGCCGGAGCACAGATACGCAGTATTTT. Translation gives CASRSTDTQYF.

This sequence joins TRBV15 and TRBJ2-5; 11 positions agree with TRBD2. In germline, CDR1 is LNHNV, CDR2 YYDKDF (reference sequence). The CDR3 runs to 16 residues. Germline trimming cut 0 bases from V and 5 bases from J; bases unmatched to any gene: 5. The CDR3 DNA reads TGTGCCACCAGCAGAGATGCGGCTAGCGGGGGGGAGACCCAGTACTTC. It yields the protein CATSRDAASGGETQYF.

This clone was observed once. This chain joins TRBV19 and TRBJ2-1; maybe TRBD1 (5 bases). The germline gives CDR1 LNHDA, CDR2 SQIVND (reference sequence). V lost 4 bases and J 6 bases, leaving 7 bases between the germline ends. The CDR3 consists of 12 residues. CDR3 protein: CASSKRGNEQFF. The CDR3 DNA is TGTGCCAGTAGTAAAAGGGGCAATGAGCAGTTCTTC.

The chain links TRBV29-1 to TRBJ2-3; TRBD1 might be the D (5 bases). Germline V gene data show CDR1 as SQVTM and CDR2 as ANQGSEA. There are 12 residues in the CDR3. Trimming pared 4 bases from V and 1 base from J, leaving 6 bases between. The CDR3: CSVVRGTDTQYF. Written as DNA, the CDR3 is TGCAGCGTTGTCAGGGGCACAGATACGCAGTATTTT.

The chain recombines TRBV9 with TRBJ2-1, with D perhaps matching TRBD2 (6 bases). The CDR3 consists of 17 residues. The V end lost 0 bases, the J end lost 8 bases, and 21 bases lay between the germline ends. Germline lookup yields CDR1 SGDLS and CDR2 YYNGEE. CDR3 bases: TGTGCCAGCAGCGTAGGTGTAGGGGACTTCCTGGCATATGAGCAGTTCTTC. Its translation: CASSVGVGDFLAYEQFF. Using reference TRBV9 and TRBJ2-1 for the parts outside the CDR3, the full variable domain is DSGVTQTPKHLITATGQRVTLRCSPRSGDLSVYWYQQSLDQGLQFLIQYYNGEERAKGNILERFSAQQFPDLHSELNLSSLELGDSALYFCASSVGVGDFLAYEQFFGPGTRLTVL.

The chain employs TRBV11-2 and TRBJ2-4; a possible D gene is TRBD2 (6 bases). V was pared by 2 bases and J by 3 bases, with 8 bases between. Germline CDR1 reads SGHAT; CDR2 reads FQNNGV. This CDR3 is 14 amino acids long. The CDR3 DNA follows: TGTGCCAGCAGCTTACAGGGACTCAAAAACATTCAGTACTTC. Amino acid sequence: CASSLQGLKNIQYF.

This chain links TRBV6-5 with TRBJ2-7; D gene unclear. The CDR3 extends over 13 amino acids. The ends were cut back, 5 bases at V and 1 base at J, with 9 bases in the middle. Germline-derived CDR1 and CDR2 are MNHEY and SVGAGI. CDR3 bases: TGTGCCAGCAGTCCATACCGGTCCTACGAGCAGTACGTC. Residues: CASSPYRSYEQYV.

The rearrangement links TRBV28 to TRBJ1-2; D remains ambiguous. With 6 bases removed from V and 1 base from J, the gap between germline ends came to 12 bases. The CDR3 loop spans 14 amino acids. Germline CDR1 is MDHEN and CDR2 is SYDVKM. The CDR3 is CASSLLRGNYGYTF. Here the CDR3 DNA reads TGTGCCAGCAGCCTTCTCCGGGGTAACTATGGCTACACCTTC.

This clone was counted a single time. The rearrangement links TRBV30 to TRBJ1-5; 9 bases fit TRBD1. The CDR3 is 14 residues long. Germline CDR1 is GTSNPN and CDR2 is SVGIG (reference sequence). The V and J ends lost 0 bases and 7 bases, in that order; junction bases with no gene match: 4. CDR3 region: CAWSVGQGHQPQHF. The CDR3 DNA reads TGTGCCTGGAGTGTGGGACAGGGCCACCAGCCCCAGCATTTT.

The chain uses TRBV7-6 and TRBJ2-5; 10 nucleotides match TRBD2. In germline, CDR1 is SGHVS, CDR2 FNYEAQ. CDR3 length: 16 amino acids. V lost 1 base and J lost 6; bases outside the gene matches: 8. The CDR3 loop is CASSLDPAGGPKTQYF. In nucleotides, the CDR3 is TGTGCCAGCAGCTTAGACCCAGCGGGGGGGCCGAAGACCCAGTACTTC.

The chain links TRBV14 to TRBJ1-6; no definite D call. V lost 4 bases and J 7 bases, leaving 17 bases between the germline ends. The length of the CDR3 is 16 residues. Germline-derived CDR1 and CDR2 are SGHDN and FVKESK. The CDR3 sequence is CASSPEGRRGNSPLHF. CDR3 nucleotides: TGTGCCAGCAGCCCCGAGGGAAGGAGAGGCAATTCACCCCTCCACTTT.

V and J are TRBV18 and TRBJ1-1; 8 nucleotides line up with TRBD1. V dropped 3 bases and J dropped 5; count of bases not matched to a gene: 11. The germline gives CDR1 KGHSH, CDR2 LQKENI. The CDR3 totals 16 residues. CDR3 DNA sequence: TGTGCCAGCTCACCCCCGTTTATCAGGGGGCGGACTGAAGCTTTCTTT. It is translated as CASSPPFIRGRTEAFF.

A single count supports this clone. This chain links TRBV9 with TRBJ2-2; D might be TRBD1 (6 bases). The V and J ends lost 5 bases and 1 base respectively, with 6 bases between them. The CDR3 covers 13 residues. Germline V gene data show CDR1 as SGDLS and CDR2 as YYNGEE. The CDR3 loop reads CASRTGNTGELFF. The CDR3 DNA reads as TGTGCCAGCAGGACAGGGAACACCGGGGAGCTGTTTTTT.

V usage is TRBV30 and J usage is TRBJ2-5, with no clear D. Germline V gives CDR1 GTSNPN, CDR2 SVGIG (reference sequence). The germline V and J ends were trimmed by 3 bases and 5 bases, with 7 bases remaining between them. The CDR3 is 11 residues long. The CDR3 coding sequence is TGTGCCTGGAGGAGCGAGGAGACCCAGTACTTC. Its protein is CAWRSEETQYF. Complete variable domain (other parts from reference TRBV30 and TRBJ2-5): SQTIHQWPATLVQPVGSPLSLECTVEGTSNPNLYWYRQAAGRGLQLLFYSVGIGQISSEVPQNLSASRPQDRQFILSSKKLLLSDSGFYLCAWRSEETQYFGPGTRLLVL.

CDR3 bases: TGTGCCAGTAGGACTAGCGATCAAGAGACCCAGTACTTC. Its translation is CASRTSDQETQYF. The rearrangement links TRBV19 to TRBJ2-5, with 8 bases aligning to TRBD2. The junction had 2 bases not matched to a gene; V was cut back by 6 bases and J by 2 bases. Per the germline V gene, CDR1 is LNHDA and CDR2 is SQIVND (reference sequence). This CDR3 has 13 residues.

A single count supports this clone. The chain links TRBV5-1 to TRBJ2-1; TRBD2 agrees at 10 bases. With V trimmed by 0 bases and J by 2 bases, 8 bases remained unmatched. The CDR3 has 18 residues. Germline CDR1 reads SGHRS; CDR2 reads YFSETQ. The DNA of the CDR3 is TGCGCCAGCAGCTTGGAGTCCCCACTAGCGGGGACCTACAATGAGCAGTTCTTC. This translates into CASSLESPLAGTYNEQFF.

The chain joins TRBV6-5 to TRBJ1-2; 9 bases line up with TRBD1. J gave up 5 bases and V 0 bases, and 7 bases lay outside the gene matches. This CDR3 is built from 16 residues. Germline loops: CDR1 MNHEY, CDR2 SVGAGI. CDR3 protein: CASSYSWTGAMYGYTF. The CDR3 DNA is TGTGCCAGCAGTTACTCTTGGACAGGGGCCATGTATGGCTACACCTTC.

The chain couples TRBV4-1 to TRBJ2-3; no firm D call. This CDR3 spans 13 amino acids. Germline CDR1 MGHRA, CDR2 YSYEKL. The V end was cut by 0 bases, the J end by 4 bases, with 5 bases between. The CDR3 bases are TGCGCCAGCAGCCAAGATCTATCAGATACGCAGTATTTT. Amino acids: CASSQDLSDTQYF.

A few counts support this clone. The V and J genes are TRBV6-5 and TRBJ2-3; 8 nucleotides line up with TRBD2. The CDR3 is made up of 15 amino acids. CDR1 and CDR2 from the germline V gene are MNHEY and SVGAGI. Unmatched junction bases numbered 2, after V lost 2 bases and J lost 1 base. The CDR3 coding sequence is TGTGCCAGCAGTTACATCGGGGGGGGCACAGATACGCAGTATTTT. Its translation is CASSYIGGGTDTQYF.

The chain couples TRBV28 to TRBJ1-4, with 10 bases fitting TRBD1. Germline V lookup: CDR1 MDHEN, CDR2 SYDVKM. The V gene end was trimmed by 4 bases and the J gene end by 5 bases; junction bases not matched to a gene: 1. The CDR3 extends over 14 amino acids. The CDR3 DNA sequence: TGTGCCAGCAGTTGGACAGGGGGAAATGAAAAACTGTTTTTT. As protein: CASSWTGGNEKLFF.

This chain's CDR3 is CASSSSPTGVGTEAFF. For the CDR3, the DNA is TGTGCCAGCAGTTCATCACCTACAGGGGTTGGGACTGAAGCTTTCTTT. V and J are TRBV6-6 and TRBJ1-1, with 7 bases matching TRBD1. V trimming: 4 bases; J trimming: 5 bases; junction bases outside the gene matches: 13. The germline CDR1 and CDR2 sequences are MNHNY and SVGAGI (reference sequence). The CDR3 runs to 16 residues.

Only a few counts were recorded for this clone. This chain connects TRBV6-6 to TRBJ2-3; possibly TRBD2 for D (5 bases). Between the trimmed V and J ends, which lost 1 base and 1 base, there was a span of 9 bases. The CDR3 length is 15 residues. From germline, CDR1 is MNHNY and CDR2 SVGAGI (reference sequence). CDR3 loop: CASSYLVGGTDTQYF. The DNA of the CDR3 is TGTGCCAGCAGTTACTTAGTGGGAGGCACAGATACGCAGTATTTT.

J is TRBJ1-4 and V is TRBV19; tentatively, D is TRBD1 (6 bases). Between the trimmed V and J ends, which lost 9 bases and 6 bases, there was a span of 17 bases. The CDR3 contains 14 residues. CDR1 and CDR2 (germline): LNHDA, SQIVND (reference sequence). In nucleotides, the CDR3 is TGTGCCAGCCGAAAGGGACAACCGTATGAAAAACTGTTTTTT. Translation: CASRKGQPYEKLFF.